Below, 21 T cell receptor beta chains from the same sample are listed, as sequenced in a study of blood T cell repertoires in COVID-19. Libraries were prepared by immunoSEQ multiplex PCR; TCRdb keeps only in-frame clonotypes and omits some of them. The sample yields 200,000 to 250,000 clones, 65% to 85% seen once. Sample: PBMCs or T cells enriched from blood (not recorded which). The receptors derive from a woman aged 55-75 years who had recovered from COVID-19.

For the CDR3, the DNA is TGTGCCAGCAGCCAAGCGAGGAACCTAGCGGGGGGTCCCCCTTTATACAATGAGCAGTTCTTC. Translation: CASSQARNLAGGPPLYNEQFF. The chain recombines TRBV14 with TRBJ2-1; 11 nucleotides agree with TRBD2. Trimming cost V 1 base and J 4 bases; bases outside gene matches: 18. The CDR3 is 21 residues long. Germline V gene lookup returns CDR1 SGHDN and CDR2 FVKESK.

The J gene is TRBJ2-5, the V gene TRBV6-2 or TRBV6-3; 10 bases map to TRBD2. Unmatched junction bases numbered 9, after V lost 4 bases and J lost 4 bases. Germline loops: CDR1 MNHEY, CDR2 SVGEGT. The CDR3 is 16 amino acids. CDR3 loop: CASSFPSGGAGETQYF. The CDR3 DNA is TGTGCCAGCAGTTTCCCGAGCGGGGGGGCCGGAGAGACCCAGTACTTC.

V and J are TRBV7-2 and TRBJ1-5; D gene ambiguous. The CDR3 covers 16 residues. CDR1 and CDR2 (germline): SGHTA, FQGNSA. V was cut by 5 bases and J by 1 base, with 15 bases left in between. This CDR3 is CASSPPGGLSNQPQHF. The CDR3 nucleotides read TGTGCCAGCAGCCCCCCGGGAGGGCTGAGCAATCAGCCCCAGCATTTT. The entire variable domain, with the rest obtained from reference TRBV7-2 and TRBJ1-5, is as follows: GAGVSQSPSNKVTEKGKDVELRCDPISGHTALYWYRQSLGQGLEFLIYFQGNSAPDKSGLPSDRFSAERTGGSVSTLTIQRTQQEDSAVYLCASSPPGGLSNQPQHFGDGTRLSIL.

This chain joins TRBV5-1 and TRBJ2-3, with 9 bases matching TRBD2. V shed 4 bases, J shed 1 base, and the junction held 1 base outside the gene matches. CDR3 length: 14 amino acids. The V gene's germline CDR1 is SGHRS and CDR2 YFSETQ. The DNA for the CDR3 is TGCGCCAGCAGCGGCGGGAGGGGCACAGATACGCAGTATTTT. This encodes CASSGGRGTDTQYF.

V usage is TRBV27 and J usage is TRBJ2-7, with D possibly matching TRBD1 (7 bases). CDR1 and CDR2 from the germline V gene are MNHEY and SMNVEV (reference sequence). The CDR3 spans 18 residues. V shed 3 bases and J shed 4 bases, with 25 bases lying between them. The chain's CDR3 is CASSFYRAGSGRGYEQYF. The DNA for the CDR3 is TGTGCCAGCAGTTTTTACCGGGCGGGGTCCGGCAGGGGGTACGAGCAGTACTTC.

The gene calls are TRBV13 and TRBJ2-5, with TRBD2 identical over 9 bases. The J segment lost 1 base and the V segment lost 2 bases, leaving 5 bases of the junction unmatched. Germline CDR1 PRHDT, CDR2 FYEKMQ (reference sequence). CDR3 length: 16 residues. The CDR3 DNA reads TGTGCCAGCAGCTTACTAGCGGGGATGGCCCAAGAGACCCAGTACTTC. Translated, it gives CASSLLAGMAQETQYF.

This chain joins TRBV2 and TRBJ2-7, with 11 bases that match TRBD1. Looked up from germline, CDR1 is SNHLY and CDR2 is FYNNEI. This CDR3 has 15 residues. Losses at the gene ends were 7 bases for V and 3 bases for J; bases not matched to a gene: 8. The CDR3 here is CASTKRTGGGYEQYF. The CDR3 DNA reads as TGTGCCAGCACTAAGAGGACAGGGGGCGGCTACGAGCAGTACTTC. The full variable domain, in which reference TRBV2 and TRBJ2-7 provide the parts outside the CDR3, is EPEVTQTPSHQVTQMGQEVILRCVPISNHLYFYWYRQILGQKVEFLVSFYNNEISEKSEIFDDQFSVERPDGSNFTLKIRSTKLEDSAMYFCASTKRTGGGYEQYFGPGTRLTVT.

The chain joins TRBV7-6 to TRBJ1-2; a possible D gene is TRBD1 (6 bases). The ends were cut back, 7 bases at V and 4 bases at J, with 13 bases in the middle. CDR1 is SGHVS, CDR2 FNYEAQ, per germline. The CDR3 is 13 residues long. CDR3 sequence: CASTPDSIYGYTF. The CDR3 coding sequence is TGTGCCAGCACCCCGGACAGCATCTATGGCTACACCTTC. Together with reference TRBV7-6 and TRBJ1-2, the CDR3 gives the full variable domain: GAGVSQSPRYKVTKRGQDVALRCDPISGHVSLYWYRQALGQGPEFLTYFNYEAQQDKSGLPNDRFSAERPEGSISTLTIQRTEQRDSAMYRCASTPDSIYGYTFGSGTRLTVV.

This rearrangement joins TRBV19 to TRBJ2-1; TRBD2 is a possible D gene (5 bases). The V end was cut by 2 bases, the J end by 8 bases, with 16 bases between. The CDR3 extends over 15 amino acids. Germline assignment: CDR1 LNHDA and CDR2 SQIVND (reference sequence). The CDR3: CASSIKRAESYEQFF. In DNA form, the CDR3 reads TGTGCCAGTAGTATAAAGAGGGCGGAGAGTTATGAGCAGTTCTTC.

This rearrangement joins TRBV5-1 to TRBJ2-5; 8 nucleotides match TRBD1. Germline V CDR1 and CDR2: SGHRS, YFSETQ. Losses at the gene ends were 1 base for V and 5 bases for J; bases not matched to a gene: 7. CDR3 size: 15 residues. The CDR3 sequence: CASSLSGGSAETQYF. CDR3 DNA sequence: TGCGCCAGCAGCTTGTCAGGGGGCTCTGCGGAGACCCAGTACTTC.

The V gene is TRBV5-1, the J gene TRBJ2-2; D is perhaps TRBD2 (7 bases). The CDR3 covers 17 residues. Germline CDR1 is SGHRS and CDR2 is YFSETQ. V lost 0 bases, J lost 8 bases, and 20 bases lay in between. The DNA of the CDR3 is TGCGCCAGCAGCTTGGTCTTTTCGGGGGGCCTCTATGGGGAGCTGTTTTTT. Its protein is CASSLVFSGGLYGELFF.

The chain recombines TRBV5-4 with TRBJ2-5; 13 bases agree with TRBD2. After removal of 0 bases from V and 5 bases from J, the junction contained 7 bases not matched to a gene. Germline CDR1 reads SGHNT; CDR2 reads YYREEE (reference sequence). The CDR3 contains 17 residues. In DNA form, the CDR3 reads TGTGCCAGCAGCTTGGCTGGGACTAGCGGGAAGGGGGAGACCCAGTACTTC. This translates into CASSLAGTSGKGETQYF.

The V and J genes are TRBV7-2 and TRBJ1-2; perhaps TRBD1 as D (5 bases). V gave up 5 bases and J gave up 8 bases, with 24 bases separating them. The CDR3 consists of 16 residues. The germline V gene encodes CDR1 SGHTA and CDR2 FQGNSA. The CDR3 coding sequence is TGTGCCAGCAGCCCAAGAGCCGGGACGGCGGGGAGCGGCTACACCTTC. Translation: CASSPRAGTAGSGYTF.

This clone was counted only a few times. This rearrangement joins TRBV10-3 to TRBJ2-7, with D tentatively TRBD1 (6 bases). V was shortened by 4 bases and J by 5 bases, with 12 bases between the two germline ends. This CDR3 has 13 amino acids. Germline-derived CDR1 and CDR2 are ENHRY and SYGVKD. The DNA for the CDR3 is TGTGCCATCAGTGCACAGGGAAATCACGAGCAGTACTTC. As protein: CAISAQGNHEQYF.

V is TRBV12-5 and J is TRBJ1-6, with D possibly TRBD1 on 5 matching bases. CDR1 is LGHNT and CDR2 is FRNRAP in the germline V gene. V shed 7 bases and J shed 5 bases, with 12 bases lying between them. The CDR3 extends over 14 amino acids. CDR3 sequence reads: CASVGSGNNSPLHF. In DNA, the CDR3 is TGTGCTAGTGTAGGGTCAGGGAATAATTCACCCCTCCACTTT.

CDR3: CASSYNRGVYEQYF. The CDR3 DNA reads as TGTGCCAGCAGTTACAACAGGGGAGTCTACGAGCAGTACTTC. The chain has TRBV6-6 and TRBJ2-7, with 7 bases that match TRBD1. Germline loops: CDR1 MNHNY, CDR2 SVGAGI (reference sequence). CDR3 size: 14 residues. The trim removed 2 bases at V and 3 bases at J, leaving 4 bases unmatched.

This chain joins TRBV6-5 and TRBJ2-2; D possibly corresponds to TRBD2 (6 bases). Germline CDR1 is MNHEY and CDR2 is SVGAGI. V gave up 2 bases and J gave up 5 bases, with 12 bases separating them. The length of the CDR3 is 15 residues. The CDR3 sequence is CASSYAGWGTGELFF. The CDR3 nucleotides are TGTGCCAGCAGTTACGCGGGGTGGGGTACCGGGGAGCTGTTTTTT.

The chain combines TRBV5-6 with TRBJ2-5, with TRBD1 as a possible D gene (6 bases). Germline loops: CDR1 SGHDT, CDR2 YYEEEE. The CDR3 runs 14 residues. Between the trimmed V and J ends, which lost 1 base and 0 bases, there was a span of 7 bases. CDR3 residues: CASSLYRDQETQYF. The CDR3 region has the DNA TGTGCCAGCAGCTTGTACAGGGACCAAGAGACCCAGTACTTC.

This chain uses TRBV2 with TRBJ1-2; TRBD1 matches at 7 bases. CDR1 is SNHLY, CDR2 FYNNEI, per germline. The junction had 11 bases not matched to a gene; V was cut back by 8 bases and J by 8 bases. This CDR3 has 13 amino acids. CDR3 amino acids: CASLRTGVYGYTF. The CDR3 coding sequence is TGTGCCAGCCTCAGAACAGGGGTGTACGGCTACACCTTC.

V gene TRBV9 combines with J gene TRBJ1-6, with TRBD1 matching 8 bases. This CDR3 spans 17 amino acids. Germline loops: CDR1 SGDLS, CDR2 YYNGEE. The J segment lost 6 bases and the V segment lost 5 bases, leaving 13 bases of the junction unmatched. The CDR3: CASSLSDRAVGNSPLHF. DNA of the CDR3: TGTGCCAGCAGTCTCTCGGACAGGGCGGTGGGTAATTCACCCCTCCACTTT.

The CDR3 is CATSRETGGNVQPQHF. DNA of the CDR3: TGTGCCACCAGCAGAGAGACAGGGGGCAATGTCCAGCCCCAGCATTTT. The chain recombines TRBV15 with TRBJ1-5, with TRBD1 matching 10 bases. The CDR3 totals 16 residues. In germline, CDR1 is LNHNV, CDR2 YYDKDF (reference sequence). V was clipped by 0 bases and J by 7 bases; unmatched bases: 6.